The T cell receptor beta chain described here comes from a study of blood T cell repertoires in COVID-19. Overall study context: Whether acute or convalescent, the COVID-19 samples came from the United States, Italy and Spain. From T cells, B-cell-depleted T cells, or PBMCs came the material, which was cDNA or gDNA.

This clone came up once. V was cut by 8 bases and J by 2 bases, with 18 bases left in between. CDR3 length: 15 amino acids. Germline V gives CDR1 GTSNPN, CDR2 SVGIG (reference sequence). In the original processing: Amplification with reference gene primers provided the estimates of nucleated cell counts. Data came from immunoSEQ multiplex PCR; TCRdb stores just in-frame clones and leaves some out. The DNA was the basis for D and trimming; V, J and clone size are from that table. Here the sample spans some 350,000 clones, approximately 86% being singletons. The origin of this receptor is a human donor in a cohort sampled during active COVID-19. The sequenced material came from peripheral blood. The chain employs TRBV30 and TRBJ2-2, with TRBD2 as a possible D gene (6 bases). CDR3 protein: CAAGTPETNTGELFF. As DNA, the CDR3 is TGTGCCGCCGGGACTCCAGAAACAAACACCGGGGAGCTGTTTTTT.